This record concerns one T cell receptor beta chain sequence. Its antigen is as yet unknown. The data are from a study of T cell responses to AZD1222 COVID-19 vaccine. Study-level points and caveats: The span of vaccine-associated CD4 TCRs extended across spike, with dominance at 160-218 and 743-854. Donors were largely white British and mainly female; clonal diversity was possibly underestimated. Of the AZD1222 recipients, only 5 to 7 were seropositive at baseline.

Looked up from germline, CDR1 is SGDLS and CDR2 is YYNGEE. Deletions cut 1 base from V and 2 bases from J, with 11 bases between. This CDR3 contains 15 residues. Clones were read by immunoSEQ multiplex PCR, and TCRdb kept only the in-frame ones, dropping some. The sample contains about 120,000 clones, over 75% of which appear only once. The TCR originated in an adult in good health. The V call is TRBV9, the J call TRBJ2-3; D not certain. Source: peripheral blood, taken on day 0 of AZD1222 vaccination. CDR3: CASSVTGSHTDTQYF. In nucleotides, the CDR3 is TGTGCCAGCAGCGTAACCGGGTCCCACACAGATACGCAGTATTTT.